The clone carrying this TCR beta chain was seen at least ten times. The antigen is unknown. This sample was included in a study of human T cells and chemical hapten exposure. The CDR3 extends over 14 amino acids. The germline V gene has CDR1 LGHNA and CDR2 YNFKEQ. Trimming shortened V by 4 bases and J by 5 bases, and 15 bases separated the two germline ends. Regarding time point: patch test 1, 2 weeks after DPC sensitization. Treatment indicated: therapeutic diphenylcyclopropenone sensitization with weekly scalp DPC. Blood draws came before every patch-test application. Study outcomes and limitations: Controls had significantly fewer large CDR3 similarity clusters than were formed by expanded TCRs.

During construction of the library, unique molecular identifiers were attached to individual cDNA molecules for quantitative, reproducible TCR counting. Under the authors' procedure: There were a median of around 96,000 TCRs per sample, with a range from about 23,224 to 690,600. TCRdb re-analysed the RACE reads in MiXCR, keeping a single row per CDR3 protein. Clone size and V and J calls follow TCRdb, not the original study. The sample yields tens of thousands of distinct CDR3 sequences, 9% to 9.5% seen once. The chain combines TRBV4-2 with TRBJ2-7, with D possibly matching TRBD1 (6 bases). The origin of this receptor is a woman in her thirties or forties with alopecia areata. Some clones in this sample may be carry-over from other donors' samples. The sequencing here drew on whole blood, taken in connection with sensitization to the hapten diphenylcyclopropenone (DPC). The chain's CDR3 is CASSPLQGTNEQYF. The CDR3 region has the DNA TGTGCCAGCAGCCCTTTACAGGGTACAAACGAGCAGTACTTC.